This T cell receptor (beta chain) originates from a study of technical replicates of blood from a handful of donors. The method was immunoSEQ multiplex PCR; TCRdb's version includes in-frame clones alone and lacks a portion of them. The repertoire consists of around 68,000 clones, with 95% to 97% occurring once and the leading ten covering 0.25% to 0.3%. The TCR originated in a human donor in good health. The sequenced sample consisted of T cells isolated from PBMCs.

In DNA form, the CDR3 reads TGTGCCAGCAGTGTGGGTCCGGGGAGCGAGCAGTACTTC. Translating it yields CASSVGPGSEQYF. This chain connects TRBV25-1 to TRBJ2-7, with D possibly TRBD2 on 5 matching bases. The CDR3 has 13 residues. V was cut by 4 bases and J by 6 bases, with 13 bases left in between. Germline V lookup: CDR1 MGHDK, CDR2 SYGVNS.